This is a list of T cell receptor beta chains from one sample in a study of memory CD4+ T cells and cytomegalovirus serostatus. Clones were read by immunoSEQ multiplex PCR, and TCRdb kept only the in-frame ones, dropping some. This sample has some 44,000 clones, with 65% to 85% found just once. The sequenced material came from memory CD4+ T cells from blood. These receptors originate from an adult in good health and CMV-seronegative. Both conserved end residues are part of each CDR3. Each record gives: V gene, D gene, clone size, J gene, CDR3 length, CDR3 protein, CDR3 DNA. A D gene is named only where the DNA matches it firmly. Clone size is given for some rows only: seen once, a few or many times, or a class if the clone is expanded.

v_call: TRBV29-1
d_call: NA
clone_size: NA
j_call: TRBJ1-1
cdr3_length: 13
cdr3_aa: CSVVEGPRAEAFF
cdr3_nt: TGCAGCGTTGTTGAGGGCCCTAGGGCTGAAGCTTTCTTT

v_call: TRBV18
d_call: NA
clone_size: NA
j_call: TRBJ2-1
cdr3_length: 15
cdr3_aa: CASSIQGGAHNEQFF
cdr3_nt: TGTGCCAGCTCAATACAAGGGGGGGCCCACAATGAGCAGTTCTTC

v_call: TRBV11-2
d_call: TRBD1
clone_size: NA
j_call: TRBJ1-6
cdr3_length: 15
cdr3_aa: CASSLGTGANSPLHF
cdr3_nt: TGTGCCAGCAGCTTAGGGACAGGGGCCAATTCACCCCTCCACTTT

v_call: TRBV19
d_call: NA
clone_size: NA
j_call: TRBJ1-1
cdr3_length: 13
cdr3_aa: CASSPDRYTEAFF
cdr3_nt: TGTGCCAGTAGTCCCGACAGATACACTGAAGCTTTCTTT

v_call: TRBV30
d_call: NA
clone_size: NA
j_call: TRBJ2-7
cdr3_length: 13
cdr3_aa: CAWSSGPGHGQYF
cdr3_nt: TGTGCCTGGAGTTCGGGACCGGGGCACGGGCAGTACTTC

v_call: TRBV5-1
d_call: NA
clone_size: NA
j_call: TRBJ1-2
cdr3_length: 14
cdr3_aa: CASSLGTANYGYTF
cdr3_nt: TGCGCCAGCAGCTTGGGGACAGCTAACTATGGCTACACCTTC

v_call: TRBV11-3
d_call: TRBD1
clone_size: NA
j_call: TRBJ2-3
cdr3_length: 15
cdr3_aa: CASSLQGAYTDTQYF
cdr3_nt: TGTGCCAGCAGCTTACAGGGGGCCTACACAGATACGCAGTATTTT

v_call: TRBV30
d_call: TRBD1
clone_size: once
j_call: TRBJ2-1
cdr3_length: 16
cdr3_aa: CAWREKPGQGARGQFF
cdr3_nt: TGTGCCTGGAGGGAAAAACCGGGACAGGGGGCCAGGGGGCAGTTCTTC

v_call: TRBV2
d_call: TRBD2
clone_size: NA
j_call: TRBJ2-7
cdr3_length: 16
cdr3_aa: CASSDYRGGASYEQYF
cdr3_nt: TGTGCCAGCAGTGACTATCGCGGGGGGGCCTCCTACGAGCAGTACTTC

v_call: TRBV18
d_call: NA
clone_size: once
j_call: TRBJ2-5
cdr3_length: 12
cdr3_aa: CASSPYQETQYF
cdr3_nt: TGTGCCAGCTCACCCTACCAAGAGACCCAGTACTTC

v_call: TRBV6-1
d_call: NA
clone_size: NA
j_call: TRBJ2-3
cdr3_length: 12
cdr3_aa: CASSANTDTQYF
cdr3_nt: TGTGCCAGCAGTGCGAACACAGATACGCAGTATTTT

v_call: TRBV6-5
d_call: NA
clone_size: NA
j_call: TRBJ1-1
cdr3_length: 14
cdr3_aa: CASSPPWRNTEAFF
cdr3_nt: TGTGCCAGCAGTCCCCCCTGGCGGAACACTGAAGCTTTCTTT

v_call: TRBV2
d_call: TRBD1
clone_size: NA
j_call: TRBJ1-5
cdr3_length: 13
cdr3_aa: CASRIEQGEPQHF
cdr3_nt: TGTGCCAGCAGGATAGAACAGGGGGAGCCCCAGCATTTT

v_call: TRBV7-2
d_call: NA
clone_size: NA
j_call: TRBJ2-5
cdr3_length: 15
cdr3_aa: CASSLRGTGEETQYF
cdr3_nt: TGTGCCAGCAGCCTAAGGGGTACGGGAGAAGAGACCCAGTACTTC

v_call: TRBV10-2
d_call: NA
clone_size: NA
j_call: TRBJ1-3
cdr3_length: 13
cdr3_aa: CASGETSGNTIYF
cdr3_nt: TGCGCCAGCGGTGAAACCTCTGGAAACACCATATATTTT

v_call: TRBV14
d_call: NA
clone_size: NA
j_call: TRBJ2-5
cdr3_length: 15
cdr3_aa: CASSQNRFQAETQYF
cdr3_nt: TGTGCCAGCAGCCAAAACAGGTTCCAGGCGGAGACCCAGTACTTC

v_call: TRBV28
d_call: NA
clone_size: NA
j_call: TRBJ1-5
cdr3_length: 14
cdr3_aa: CASSFQRGSQPQHF
cdr3_nt: TGTGCCAGCAGTTTTCAGAGGGGAAGTCAGCCCCAGCATTTT

v_call: TRBV5-1
d_call: TRBD1
clone_size: NA
j_call: TRBJ1-2
cdr3_length: 17
cdr3_aa: CASSSLGQGAPGYGYTF
cdr3_nt: TGCGCCAGCAGCTCTCTAGGACAGGGGGCGCCCGGCTATGGCTACACCTTC

v_call: TRBV5-4
d_call: TRBD2
clone_size: few
j_call: TRBJ2-1
cdr3_length: 14
cdr3_aa: CASSFLAGGLEQFF
cdr3_nt: TGTGCCAGCAGCTTCTTGGCGGGGGGGCTTGAGCAGTTCTTC

v_call: TRBV7-9
d_call: NA
clone_size: NA
j_call: TRBJ1-4
cdr3_length: 16
cdr3_aa: CASSLTGRGSNEKLFF
cdr3_nt: TGTGCCAGCAGCTTAACGGGACGTGGGAGTAATGAAAAACTGTTTTTT

v_call: TRBV18
d_call: NA
clone_size: NA
j_call: TRBJ1-1
cdr3_length: 15
cdr3_aa: CASSQSGGENTEAFF
cdr3_nt: TGTGCCAGCTCACAATCAGGTGGGGAGAACACTGAAGCTTTCTTT

v_call: TRBV28
d_call: NA
clone_size: NA
j_call: TRBJ1-6
cdr3_length: 14
cdr3_aa: CASSLRHDNSPLHF
cdr3_nt: TGTGCCAGCAGTTTACGACACGATAATTCACCCCTCCACTTT

v_call: TRBV28
d_call: NA
clone_size: NA
j_call: TRBJ1-1
cdr3_length: 13
cdr3_aa: CASKLPASREAFF
cdr3_nt: TGTGCCAGCAAACTCCCTGCGAGCCGGGAAGCTTTCTTT

v_call: TRBV15
d_call: TRBD1
clone_size: NA
j_call: TRBJ2-7
cdr3_length: 14
cdr3_aa: CATSRGGQGYEQYF
cdr3_nt: TGTGCCACCAGCAGAGGCGGACAGGGATACGAGCAGTACTTC

v_call: TRBV2
d_call: TRBD1
clone_size: NA
j_call: TRBJ1-6
cdr3_length: 14
cdr3_aa: CASSWGQGGSPLHF
cdr3_nt: TGTGCCAGCAGTTGGGGACAGGGAGGTTCACCCCTCCACTTT

v_call: TRBV10-3
d_call: TRBD1
clone_size: NA
j_call: TRBJ1-1
cdr3_length: 14
cdr3_aa: CAILRGQGHTEAFF
cdr3_nt: TGTGCCATACTCAGGGGACAGGGGCACACTGAAGCTTTCTTT

v_call: TRBV30
d_call: NA
clone_size: NA
j_call: TRBJ1-1
cdr3_length: 11
cdr3_aa: CAWRADRVAFF
cdr3_nt: TGTGCCTGGAGGGCAGACCGAGTAGCTTTCTTT

v_call: TRBV2
d_call: NA
clone_size: NA
j_call: TRBJ2-7
cdr3_length: 11
cdr3_aa: CASTATYEQYF
cdr3_nt: TGTGCCAGCACGGCTACCTACGAGCAGTACTTC

v_call: TRBV28
d_call: TRBD1
clone_size: few
j_call: TRBJ1-1
cdr3_length: 14
cdr3_aa: CASSSGTDGTEAFF
cdr3_nt: TGTGCCAGCAGTTCAGGGACAGATGGCACTGAAGCTTTCTTT

v_call: TRBV11-2
d_call: NA
clone_size: few
j_call: TRBJ1-6
cdr3_length: 12
cdr3_aa: CASSIPNGPLHF
cdr3_nt: TGTGCCAGCAGCATCCCAAATGGACCCCTCCACTTT

v_call: TRBV11-2
d_call: NA
clone_size: NA
j_call: TRBJ2-1
cdr3_length: 12
cdr3_aa: CASSLDLGGQFF
cdr3_nt: TGTGCCAGCAGCTTAGATCTCGGGGGGCAGTTCTTC

v_call: TRBV7-2
d_call: NA
clone_size: NA
j_call: TRBJ1-2
cdr3_length: 13
cdr3_aa: CASSLGAGHGYTF
cdr3_nt: TGTGCCAGCAGCTTAGGGGCAGGGCATGGCTACACCTTC

v_call: TRBV2
d_call: TRBD1
clone_size: NA
j_call: TRBJ1-5
cdr3_length: 15
cdr3_aa: CASTQTGIHNQPQHF
cdr3_nt: TGTGCCAGCACCCAGACAGGGATCCACAATCAGCCCCAGCATTTT

v_call: TRBV6-5
d_call: NA
clone_size: NA
j_call: TRBJ2-5
cdr3_length: 12
cdr3_aa: CATNGFGDQQYF
cdr3_nt: TGTGCCACCAATGGGTTCGGAGACCAGCAGTACTTC

v_call: TRBV4-1
d_call: NA
clone_size: NA
j_call: TRBJ2-1
cdr3_length: 18
cdr3_aa: CASSQIGIRRSSYNEQFF
cdr3_nt: TGCGCCAGCAGCCAGATAGGCATTAGACGGAGCTCCTACAATGAGCAGTTCTTC

v_call: TRBV6-6
d_call: NA
clone_size: NA
j_call: TRBJ1-6
cdr3_length: 16
cdr3_aa: CASSYANQAGDSPLHF
cdr3_nt: TGTGCCAGCAGTTACGCTAACCAGGCCGGGGATTCACCCCTCCACTTT

v_call: TRBV28
d_call: NA
clone_size: NA
j_call: TRBJ1-5
cdr3_length: 12
cdr3_aa: CASRQRNQPQHF
cdr3_nt: TGTGCCAGCCGGCAGCGTAATCAGCCCCAGCATTTT

v_call: TRBV16
d_call: TRBD1
clone_size: NA
j_call: TRBJ1-3
cdr3_length: 15
cdr3_aa: CASSRNRGDGNTIYF
cdr3_nt: TGTGCCAGCAGCAGAAACAGGGGAGATGGAAACACCATATATTTT

v_call: TRBV7-7
d_call: TRBD1
clone_size: NA
j_call: TRBJ2-1
cdr3_length: 15
cdr3_aa: CASSLGTGSTDEQFF
cdr3_nt: TGTGCTAGCAGCTTGGGGACAGGGTCTACGGATGAGCAGTTCTTC

v_call: TRBV4-2
d_call: TRBD1
clone_size: NA
j_call: TRBJ2-7
cdr3_length: 13
cdr3_aa: CASSQNRGYEQYF
cdr3_nt: TGTGCCAGCAGCCAAAACAGGGGATACGAGCAGTACTTC

v_call: TRBV29-1
d_call: NA
clone_size: NA
j_call: TRBJ2-5
cdr3_length: 13
cdr3_aa: CSVVWGGGETQYF
cdr3_nt: TGCAGCGTTGTGTGGGGAGGGGGAGAGACCCAGTACTTC

v_call: TRBV10-3
d_call: NA
clone_size: NA
j_call: TRBJ1-3
cdr3_length: 14
cdr3_aa: CAISAGSGKDTIYF
cdr3_nt: TGTGCCATCAGTGCAGGGAGTGGAAAAGACACCATATATTTT

v_call: TRBV6-5
d_call: NA
clone_size: NA
j_call: TRBJ1-3
cdr3_length: 14
cdr3_aa: CASSTGRSGNTIYF
cdr3_nt: TGTGCCAGCTCGACGGGCCGCTCTGGAAACACCATATATTTT

v_call: TRBV5-1
d_call: TRBD2
clone_size: NA
j_call: TRBJ2-7
cdr3_length: 14
cdr3_aa: CASSPETSGAQTYF
cdr3_nt: TGCGCCAGCAGCCCAGAGACTAGCGGGGCACAGACGTACTTC

v_call: TRBV2
d_call: NA
clone_size: NA
j_call: TRBJ1-1
cdr3_length: 16
cdr3_aa: CASSEKGGFFLTEAFF
cdr3_nt: TGTGCCAGCAGTGAAAAAGGTGGGTTTTTTCTCACTGAAGCTTTCTTT

v_call: TRBV5-4
d_call: TRBD2
clone_size: once
j_call: TRBJ2-2
cdr3_length: 17
cdr3_aa: CASSPRTSGSNTGELFF
cdr3_nt: TGTGCCAGCAGCCCCCGGACTAGCGGTTCGAACACCGGGGAGCTGTTTTTT

v_call: TRBV19
d_call: TRBD1
clone_size: once
j_call: TRBJ2-2
cdr3_length: 19
cdr3_aa: CASSIKETGSPSNTGELFF
cdr3_nt: TGTGCCAGTAGTATCAAAGAGACAGGGTCTCCTTCCAACACCGGGGAGCTGTTTTTT

v_call: TRBV6-5
d_call: TRBD1
clone_size: NA
j_call: TRBJ2-7
cdr3_length: 16
cdr3_aa: CASSYLGTGGIDEQYF
cdr3_nt: TGTGCCAGCAGTTACTTAGGGACAGGGGGCATCGACGAGCAGTACTTC

v_call: TRBV12-5
d_call: NA
clone_size: NA
j_call: TRBJ2-1
cdr3_length: 15
cdr3_aa: CASGLGQGSYNEQFF
cdr3_nt: TGTGCTAGTGGTTTGGGGCAGGGCTCCTACAATGAGCAGTTCTTC

v_call: TRBV7-9
d_call: TRBD1
clone_size: NA
j_call: TRBJ2-2
cdr3_length: 18
cdr3_aa: CASSLVDRGNIGTGELFF
cdr3_nt: TGTGCCAGCAGCTTAGTGGACAGGGGGAACATCGGGACCGGGGAGCTGTTTTTT

v_call: TRBV7-9
d_call: NA
clone_size: few
j_call: TRBJ1-3
cdr3_length: 16
cdr3_aa: CASMPLAGLTGNTIYF
cdr3_nt: TGTGCCAGCATGCCTTTGGCGGGCCTCACTGGAAACACCATATATTTT

v_call: TRBV29-1
d_call: TRBD2
clone_size: NA
j_call: TRBJ2-2
cdr3_length: 15
cdr3_aa: CSAMRSGGHTGELFF
cdr3_nt: TGCAGCGCAATGCGTAGCGGGGGGCACACCGGGGAGCTGTTTTTT

v_call: TRBV7-8
d_call: NA
clone_size: NA
j_call: TRBJ1-5
cdr3_length: 15
cdr3_aa: CASSLSDSINQPQHF
cdr3_nt: TGTGCCAGCAGCTTAAGTGACAGCATAAATCAGCCCCAGCATTTT

v_call: TRBV27
d_call: NA
clone_size: NA
j_call: TRBJ2-2
cdr3_length: 15
cdr3_aa: CASKGTGANTGELFF
cdr3_nt: TGTGCCAGCAAGGGAACAGGAGCGAACACCGGGGAGCTGTTTTTT

v_call: TRBV19
d_call: NA
clone_size: NA
j_call: TRBJ1-4
cdr3_length: 17
cdr3_aa: CASTPMGGGGTNEKLFF
cdr3_nt: TGTGCCAGTACCCCCATGGGGGGCGGGGGCACTAATGAAAAACTGTTTTTT

v_call: TRBV30
d_call: NA
clone_size: NA
j_call: TRBJ1-6
cdr3_length: 14
cdr3_aa: CAWSPGISDSPLHF
cdr3_nt: TGTGCCTGGAGCCCAGGGATTTCGGATTCACCCCTCCACTTT

v_call: TRBV19
d_call: NA
clone_size: few
j_call: TRBJ1-1
cdr3_length: 17
cdr3_aa: CASRTDGTADMNTEAFF
cdr3_nt: TGTGCCAGTAGGACAGACGGTACAGCGGACATGAACACTGAAGCTTTCTTT

v_call: TRBV2
d_call: NA
clone_size: NA
j_call: TRBJ1-5
cdr3_length: 15
cdr3_aa: CASSEGTASNQPQHF
cdr3_nt: TGTGCCAGCAGTGAAGGGACGGCTAGCAATCAGCCCCAGCATTTT

v_call: TRBV28
d_call: NA
clone_size: NA
j_call: TRBJ1-1
cdr3_length: 16
cdr3_aa: CASSFYFGQSNTEAFF
cdr3_nt: TGTGCCAGCAGTTTCTACTTTGGACAGAGTAACACTGAAGCTTTCTTT

v_call: TRBV6-5
d_call: TRBD1
clone_size: NA
j_call: TRBJ2-1
cdr3_length: 15
cdr3_aa: CASSRDSNPYNEQFF
cdr3_nt: TGTGCCAGCAGTAGGGACAGCAACCCCTACAATGAGCAGTTCTTC